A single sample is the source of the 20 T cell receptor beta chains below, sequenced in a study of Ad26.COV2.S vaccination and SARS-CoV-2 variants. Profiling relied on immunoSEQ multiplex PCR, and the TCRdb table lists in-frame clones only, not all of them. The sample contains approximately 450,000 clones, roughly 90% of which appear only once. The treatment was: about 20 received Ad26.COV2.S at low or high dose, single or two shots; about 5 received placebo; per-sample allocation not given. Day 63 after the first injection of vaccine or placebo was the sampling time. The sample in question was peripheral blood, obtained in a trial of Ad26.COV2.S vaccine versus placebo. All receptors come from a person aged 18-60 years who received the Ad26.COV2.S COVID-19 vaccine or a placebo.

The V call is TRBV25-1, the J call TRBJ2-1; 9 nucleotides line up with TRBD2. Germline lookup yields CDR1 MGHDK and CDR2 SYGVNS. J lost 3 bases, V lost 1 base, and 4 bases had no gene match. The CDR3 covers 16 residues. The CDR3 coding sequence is TGTGCCAGCAGTGAATGGGGGACTAGCATCTACAATGAGCAGTTCTTC. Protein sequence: CASSEWGTSIYNEQFF.

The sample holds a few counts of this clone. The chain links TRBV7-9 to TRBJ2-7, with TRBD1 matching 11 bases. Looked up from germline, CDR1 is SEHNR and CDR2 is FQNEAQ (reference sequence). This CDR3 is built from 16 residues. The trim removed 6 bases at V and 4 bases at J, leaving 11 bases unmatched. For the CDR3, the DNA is TGTGCCAGCAGTTCGGCTGGAGGACAGGGGGCTTACGAGCAGTACTTC. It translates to CASSSAGGQGAYEQYF.

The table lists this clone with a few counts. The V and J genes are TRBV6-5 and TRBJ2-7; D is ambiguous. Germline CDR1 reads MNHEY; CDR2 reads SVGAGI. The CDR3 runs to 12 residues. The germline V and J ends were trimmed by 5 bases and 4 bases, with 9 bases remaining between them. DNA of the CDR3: TGTGCCAGCAGTCCGAGAAGGTACGAGCAGTACTTC. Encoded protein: CASSPRRYEQYF.

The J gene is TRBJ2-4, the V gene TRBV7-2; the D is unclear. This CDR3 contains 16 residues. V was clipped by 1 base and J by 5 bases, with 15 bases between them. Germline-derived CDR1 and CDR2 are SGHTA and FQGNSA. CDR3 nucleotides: TGTGCCAGCAGCTTAGGGTCGCGGACCACACAAAACATTCAGTACTTC. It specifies CASSLGSRTTQNIQYF.

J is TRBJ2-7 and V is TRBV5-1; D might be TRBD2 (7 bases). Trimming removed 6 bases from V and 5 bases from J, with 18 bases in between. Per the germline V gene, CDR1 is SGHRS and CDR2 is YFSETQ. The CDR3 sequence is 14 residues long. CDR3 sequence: CASKGGAGNDEQYF. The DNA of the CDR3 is TGCGCCAGCAAAGGGGGAGCGGGAAACGACGAGCAGTACTTC.

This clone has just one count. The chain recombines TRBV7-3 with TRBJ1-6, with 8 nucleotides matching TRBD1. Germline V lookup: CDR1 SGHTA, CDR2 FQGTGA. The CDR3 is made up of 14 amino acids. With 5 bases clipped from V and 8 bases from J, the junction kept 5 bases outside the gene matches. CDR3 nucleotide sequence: TGTGCCAGCAGCCAAGGGACAGGTTATTCACCCCTCCACTTT. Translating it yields CASSQGTGYSPLHF.

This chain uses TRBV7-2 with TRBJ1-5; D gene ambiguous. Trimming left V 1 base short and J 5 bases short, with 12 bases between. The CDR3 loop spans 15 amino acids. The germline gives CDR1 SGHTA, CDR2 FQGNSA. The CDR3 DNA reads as TGTGCCAGCAGCTTAGGCTCGGGCAATGATCAGCCCCAGCATTTT. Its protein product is CASSLGSGNDQPQHF.

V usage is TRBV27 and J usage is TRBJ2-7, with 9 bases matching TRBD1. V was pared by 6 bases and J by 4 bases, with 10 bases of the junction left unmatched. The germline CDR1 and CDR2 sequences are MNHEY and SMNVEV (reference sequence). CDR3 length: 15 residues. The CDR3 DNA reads TGTGCCAGCAGCTACTCGGGACAGGGAGGTTACGAGCAGTACTTC. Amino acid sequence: CASSYSGQGGYEQYF.

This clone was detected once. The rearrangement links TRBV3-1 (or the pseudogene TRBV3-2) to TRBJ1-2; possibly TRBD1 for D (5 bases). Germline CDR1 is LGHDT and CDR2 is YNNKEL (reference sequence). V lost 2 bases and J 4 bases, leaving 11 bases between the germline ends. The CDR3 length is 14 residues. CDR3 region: CASSQRWGAYGYTF. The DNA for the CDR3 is TGTGCCAGCAGCCAAAGGTGGGGCGCCTATGGCTACACCTTC.

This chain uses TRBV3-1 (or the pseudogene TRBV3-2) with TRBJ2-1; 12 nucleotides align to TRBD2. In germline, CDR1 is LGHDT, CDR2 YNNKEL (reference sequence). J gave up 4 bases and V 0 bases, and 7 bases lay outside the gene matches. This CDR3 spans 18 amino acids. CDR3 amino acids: CASSQDSRLAGVYNEQFF. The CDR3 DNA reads TGTGCCAGCAGCCAAGATAGTAGACTAGCGGGAGTATACAATGAGCAGTTCTTC.

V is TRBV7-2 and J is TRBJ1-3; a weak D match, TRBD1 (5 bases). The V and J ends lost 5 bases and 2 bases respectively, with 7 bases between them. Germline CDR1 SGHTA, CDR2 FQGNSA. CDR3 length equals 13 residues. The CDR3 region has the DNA TGTGCCAGCAGCGAGGGGCCTGGAAACACCATATATTTT. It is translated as CASSEGPGNTIYF.

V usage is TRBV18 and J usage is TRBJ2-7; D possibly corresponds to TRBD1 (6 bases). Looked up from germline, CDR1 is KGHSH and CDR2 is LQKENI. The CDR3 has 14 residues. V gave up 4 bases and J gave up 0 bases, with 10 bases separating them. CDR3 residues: CASSQDSFSYEQYF. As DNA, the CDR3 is TGTGCCAGCTCACAGGACAGTTTCTCCTACGAGCAGTACTTC.

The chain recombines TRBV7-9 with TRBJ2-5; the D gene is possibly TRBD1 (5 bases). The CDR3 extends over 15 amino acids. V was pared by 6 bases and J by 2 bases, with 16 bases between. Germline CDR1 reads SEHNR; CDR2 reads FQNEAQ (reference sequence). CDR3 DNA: TGTGCCAGCAGGACCGACAGCTATGAGCAAGAGACCCAGTACTTC. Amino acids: CASRTDSYEQETQYF. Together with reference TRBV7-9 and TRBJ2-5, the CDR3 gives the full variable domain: DTGVSQNPRHKITKRGQNVTFRCDPISEHNRLYWYRQTLGQGPEFLTYFQNEAQLEKSRLLSDRFSAERPKGSFSTLEIQRTEQGDSAMYLCASRTDSYEQETQYFGPGTRLLVL.

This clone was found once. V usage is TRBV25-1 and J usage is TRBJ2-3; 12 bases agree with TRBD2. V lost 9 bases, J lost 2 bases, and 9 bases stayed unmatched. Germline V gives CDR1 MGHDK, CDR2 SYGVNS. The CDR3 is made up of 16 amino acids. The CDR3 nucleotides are TGTGCCAGTTCTGCGCGGACTAGCGGGGCCACAGATACGCAGTATTTT. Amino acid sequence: CASSARTSGATDTQYF.

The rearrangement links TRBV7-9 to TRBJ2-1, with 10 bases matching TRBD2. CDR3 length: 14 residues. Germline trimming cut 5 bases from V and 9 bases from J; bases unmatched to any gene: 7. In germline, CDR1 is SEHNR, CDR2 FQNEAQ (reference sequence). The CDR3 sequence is CASSPGTSVGEQFF. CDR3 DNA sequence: TGTGCCAGCAGCCCCGGGACTAGCGTGGGTGAGCAGTTCTTC.

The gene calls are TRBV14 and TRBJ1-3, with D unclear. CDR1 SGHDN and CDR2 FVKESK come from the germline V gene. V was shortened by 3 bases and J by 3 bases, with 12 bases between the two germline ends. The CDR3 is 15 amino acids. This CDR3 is CASSQGIHYGNTIYF. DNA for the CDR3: TGTGCCAGCAGCCAGGGTATCCACTATGGAAACACCATATATTTT.

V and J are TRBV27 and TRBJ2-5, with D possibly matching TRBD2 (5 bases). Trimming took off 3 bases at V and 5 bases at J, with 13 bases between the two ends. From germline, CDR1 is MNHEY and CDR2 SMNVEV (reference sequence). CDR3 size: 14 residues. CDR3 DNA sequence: TGTGCCAGCAGTTTTGGTTCGGGGATGGAGACCCAGTACTTC. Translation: CASSFGSGMETQYF.

The CDR3 bases are TGCGCCAGCAGTGAGACAGGGGAACAGTACTTC. This translates into CASSETGEQYF. The rearrangement uses TRBV10-2 and TRBJ2-4, with 7 positions matching TRBD1. CDR3 length: 11 residues. Germline lookup yields CDR1 WSHSY and CDR2 SAAADI. Losses at the gene ends were 2 bases for V and 13 bases for J; bases not matched to a gene: 2.

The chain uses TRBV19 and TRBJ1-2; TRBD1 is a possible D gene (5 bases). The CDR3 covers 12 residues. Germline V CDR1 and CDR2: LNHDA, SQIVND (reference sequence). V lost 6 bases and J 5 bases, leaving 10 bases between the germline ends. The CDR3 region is CASRGQGYGYTF. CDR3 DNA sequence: TGTGCCAGTAGGGGGCAGGGATATGGCTACACCTTC.

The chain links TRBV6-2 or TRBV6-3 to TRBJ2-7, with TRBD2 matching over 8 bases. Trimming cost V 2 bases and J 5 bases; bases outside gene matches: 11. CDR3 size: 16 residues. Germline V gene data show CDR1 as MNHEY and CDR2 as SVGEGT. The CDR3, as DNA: TGTGCCAGCAGTTACGGGGCGCAGCGGGAGAGAGACGAGCAGTACTTC. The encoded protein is CASSYGAQRERDEQYF.